Sequencing of this T cell receptor (beta chain) was carried out in a study of T-cell memory formation after mild COVID-19. V lost 0 bases and J 6 bases, leaving 9 bases between the germline ends. CDR1 is SGDLS, CDR2 YYNGEE, per germline. The CDR3 is 14 residues long. This clonotype was counted between two and nine times. In TCRdb, the 5' RACE reads were re-called with MiXCR into one record per CDR3 protein. Seen here are over 450,000 distinct CDR3 sequences, around 21% observed once, and the top ten hold roughly an eighth. The sequencing input was PBMCs or a T cell subset sorted from them (not recorded which). This chain joins TRBV9 and TRBJ2-2; no definite D call. The clonotype comes from an adult woman who had mild COVID-19 (a few samples of this study predate the infection). Cell type and time point are not known. CDR3: CASSVVGGAGELFF. In DNA form, the CDR3 reads TGTGCCAGCAGCGTAGTGGGCGGCGCCGGGGAGCTGTTTTTT. The full variable domain, rest sourced from reference TRBV9 and TRBJ2-2, is DSGVTQTPKHLITATGQRVTLRCSPRSGDLSVYWYQQSLDQGLQFLIQYYNGEERAKGNILERFSAQQFPDLHSELNLSSLELGDSALYFCASSVVGGAGELFFGEGSRLTVL.